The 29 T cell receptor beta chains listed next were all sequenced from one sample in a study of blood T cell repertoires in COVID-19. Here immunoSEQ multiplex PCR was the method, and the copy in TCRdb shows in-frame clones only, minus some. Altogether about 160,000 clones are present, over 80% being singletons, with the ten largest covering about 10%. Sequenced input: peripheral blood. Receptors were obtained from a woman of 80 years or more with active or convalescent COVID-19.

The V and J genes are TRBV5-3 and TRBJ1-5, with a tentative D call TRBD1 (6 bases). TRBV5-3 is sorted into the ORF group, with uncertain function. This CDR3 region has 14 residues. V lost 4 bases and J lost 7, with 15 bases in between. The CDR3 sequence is CARSLRGGDQPQHF. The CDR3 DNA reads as TGTGCCAGAAGCCTGAGGGGGGGAGACCAGCCCCAGCATTTT.

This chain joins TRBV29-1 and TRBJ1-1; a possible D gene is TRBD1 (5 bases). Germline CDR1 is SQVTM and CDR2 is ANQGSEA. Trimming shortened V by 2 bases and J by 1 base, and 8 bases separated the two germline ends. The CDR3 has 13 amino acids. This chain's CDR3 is CSVEWQGNTEAFF. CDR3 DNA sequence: TGCAGCGTTGAATGGCAGGGGAACACTGAAGCTTTCTTT.

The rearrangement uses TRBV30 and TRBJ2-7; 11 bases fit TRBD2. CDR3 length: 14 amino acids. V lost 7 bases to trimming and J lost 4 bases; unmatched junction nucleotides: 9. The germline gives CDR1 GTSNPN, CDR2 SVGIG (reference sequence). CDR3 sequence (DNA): TGTGCCTTTAATAGCGGGGGGGCCGGGTACGAGCAGTACTTC. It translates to CAFNSGGAGYEQYF.

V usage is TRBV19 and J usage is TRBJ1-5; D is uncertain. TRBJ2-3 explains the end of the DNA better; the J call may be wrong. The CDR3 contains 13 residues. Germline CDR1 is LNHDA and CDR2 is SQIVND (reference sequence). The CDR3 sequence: CASSTQVDQPQYF. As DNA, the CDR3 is TGTGCCAGTAGTACGCAGGTGGATCAGCCCCAGTATTTT.

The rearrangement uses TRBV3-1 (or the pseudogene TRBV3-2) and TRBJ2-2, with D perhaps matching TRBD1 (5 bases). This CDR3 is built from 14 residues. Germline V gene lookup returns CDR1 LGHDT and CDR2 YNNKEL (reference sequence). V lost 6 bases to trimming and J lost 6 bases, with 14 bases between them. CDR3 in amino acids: CASSSYQGSGELFF. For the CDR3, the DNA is TGTGCCAGCAGTTCTTATCAGGGATCCGGGGAGCTGTTTTTT.

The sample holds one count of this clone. The CDR3 is CASRGSWETQYF. The CDR3 nucleotides read TGTGCCAGTAGGGGCAGTTGGGAGACCCAGTACTTC. The chain couples TRBV19 to TRBJ2-5, with D unresolved. Trimming cost V 6 bases and J 5 bases, with 10 bases left between them. The CDR3 runs 12 residues. Germline V gives CDR1 LNHDA, CDR2 SQIVND (reference sequence).

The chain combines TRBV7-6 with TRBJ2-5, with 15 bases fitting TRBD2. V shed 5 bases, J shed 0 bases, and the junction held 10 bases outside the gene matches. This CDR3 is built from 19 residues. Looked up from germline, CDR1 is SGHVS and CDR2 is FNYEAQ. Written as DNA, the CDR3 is TGTGCCAGCAGCCCTCGGACTAGCGGGGGGGGCTCGTACCAAGAGACCCAGTACTTC. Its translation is CASSPRTSGGGSYQETQYF.

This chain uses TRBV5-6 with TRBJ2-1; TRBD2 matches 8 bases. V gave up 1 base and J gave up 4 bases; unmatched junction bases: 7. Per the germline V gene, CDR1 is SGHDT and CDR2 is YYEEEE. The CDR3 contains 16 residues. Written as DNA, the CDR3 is TGTGCCAGCAGCTTGTCCAAGCGGGGGACGTACAATGAGCAGTTCTTC. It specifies CASSLSKRGTYNEQFF.

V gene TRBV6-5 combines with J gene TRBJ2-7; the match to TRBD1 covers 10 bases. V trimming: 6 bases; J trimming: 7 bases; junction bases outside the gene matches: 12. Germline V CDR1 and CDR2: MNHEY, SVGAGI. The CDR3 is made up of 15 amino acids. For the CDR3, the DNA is TGTGCCAGCAGACCTCCGGGACAGGGGAAGTGGGAGCAGTACTTC. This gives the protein CASRPPGQGKWEQYF.

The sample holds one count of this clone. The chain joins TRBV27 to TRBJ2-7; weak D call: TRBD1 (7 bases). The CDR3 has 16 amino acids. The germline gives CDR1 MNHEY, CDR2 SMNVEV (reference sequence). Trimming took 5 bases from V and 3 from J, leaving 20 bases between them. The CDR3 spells CASSGYRAQGGYEQYF. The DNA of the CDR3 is TGTGCCAGCAGTGGCTACCGGGCCCAGGGGGGCTACGAGCAGTACTTC.

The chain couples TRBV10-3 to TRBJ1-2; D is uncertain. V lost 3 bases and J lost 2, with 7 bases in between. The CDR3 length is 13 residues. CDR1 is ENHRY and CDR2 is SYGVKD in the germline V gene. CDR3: CAISENLNYGYTF. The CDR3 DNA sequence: TGTGCCATCAGTGAAAACTTAAACTATGGCTACACCTTC.

The CDR3 DNA is TGTGCCAGCAGCGTAGGCGAGGGCACCGGGGAGCTGTTTTTT. Encoded protein: CASSVGEGTGELFF. The genes are TRBV9 and TRBJ2-2; TRBD2 is a possible D gene (5 bases). The V gene lost 0 bases and the J gene lost 4 bases, with 7 bases spanning the gap. Germline assignment: CDR1 SGDLS and CDR2 YYNGEE. This CDR3 has 14 amino acids.

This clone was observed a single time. CDR3 loop: CASSTTRRLFF. The CDR3 coding sequence is TGTGCCAGTAGTACAACACGGAGGCTGTTTTTT. The V gene is TRBV19, the J gene TRBJ1-4; D is unclear. V lost 4 bases to trimming and J lost 14 bases, with 11 bases between them. CDR1 is LNHDA and CDR2 is SQIVND in the germline V gene (reference sequence). This CDR3 is built from 11 residues.

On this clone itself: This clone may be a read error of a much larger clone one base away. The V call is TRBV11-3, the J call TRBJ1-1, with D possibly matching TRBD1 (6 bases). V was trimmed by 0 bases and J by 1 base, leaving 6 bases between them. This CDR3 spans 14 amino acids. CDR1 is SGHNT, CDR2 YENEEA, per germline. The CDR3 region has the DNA TGTGCCAGCAGCTTAGACAGGGGGAACACTGAAGCTTTCTTT. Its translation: CASSLDRGNTEAFF.

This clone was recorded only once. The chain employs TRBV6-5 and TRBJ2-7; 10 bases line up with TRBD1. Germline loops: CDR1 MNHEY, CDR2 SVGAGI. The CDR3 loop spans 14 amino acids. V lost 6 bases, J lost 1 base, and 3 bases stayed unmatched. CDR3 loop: CASSRDRGSYEQYF. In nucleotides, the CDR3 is TGTGCCAGCAGCAGGGACAGGGGTTCCTACGAGCAGTACTTC.

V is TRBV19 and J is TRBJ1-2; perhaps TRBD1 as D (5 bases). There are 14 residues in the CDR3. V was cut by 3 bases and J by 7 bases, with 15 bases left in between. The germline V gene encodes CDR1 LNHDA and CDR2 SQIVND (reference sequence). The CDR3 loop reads CASSISRQGFGYTF. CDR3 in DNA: TGTGCCAGTAGTATTAGTCGGCAGGGTTTTGGCTACACCTTC.

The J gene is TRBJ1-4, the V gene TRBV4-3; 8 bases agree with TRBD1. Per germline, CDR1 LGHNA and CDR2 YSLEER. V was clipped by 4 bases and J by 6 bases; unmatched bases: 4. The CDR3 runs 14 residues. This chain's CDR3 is CASSLGQDDEKLFF. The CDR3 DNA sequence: TGCGCCAGCAGCCTGGGACAGGATGATGAAAAACTGTTTTTT.

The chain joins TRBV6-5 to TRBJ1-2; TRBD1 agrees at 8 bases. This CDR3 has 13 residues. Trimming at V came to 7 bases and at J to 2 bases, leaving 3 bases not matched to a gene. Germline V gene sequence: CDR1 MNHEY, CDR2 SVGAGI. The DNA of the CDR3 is TGTGCCAGCAAGACAGGGGCCAACTATGGCTACACCTTC. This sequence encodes CASKTGANYGYTF.

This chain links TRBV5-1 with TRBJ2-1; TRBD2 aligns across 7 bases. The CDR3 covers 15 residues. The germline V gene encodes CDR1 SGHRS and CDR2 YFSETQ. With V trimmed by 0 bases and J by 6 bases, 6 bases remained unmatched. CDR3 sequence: CASSLGSSGGNEQFF. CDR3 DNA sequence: TGCGCCAGCAGCTTGGGATCTAGCGGAGGCAATGAGCAGTTCTTC.

This CDR3 reads CASSLALADHYGYTF. The CDR3 nucleotides are TGTGCCAGCAGCTTAGCGTTGGCAGATCACTATGGCTACACCTTC. This chain joins TRBV7-9 and TRBJ1-2; no clear D. Trimming pared 0 bases from V and 3 bases from J, leaving 11 bases between. Germline CDR1 SEHNR, CDR2 FQNEAQ (reference sequence). This CDR3 has 15 residues.

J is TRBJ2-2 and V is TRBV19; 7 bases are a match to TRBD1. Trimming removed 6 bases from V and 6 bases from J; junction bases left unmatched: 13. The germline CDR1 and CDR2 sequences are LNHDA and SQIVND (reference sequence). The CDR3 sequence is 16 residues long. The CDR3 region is CASRTTGAWYAGELFF. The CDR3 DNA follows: TGTGCCAGTAGGACTACAGGGGCTTGGTACGCCGGGGAGCTGTTTTTT.

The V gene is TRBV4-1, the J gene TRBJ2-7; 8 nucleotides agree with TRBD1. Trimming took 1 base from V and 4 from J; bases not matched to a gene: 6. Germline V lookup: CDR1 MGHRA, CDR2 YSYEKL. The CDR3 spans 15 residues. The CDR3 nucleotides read TGCGCCAGCAGCCAAGTAACAGGGGGTATGTACGAGCAGTACTTC. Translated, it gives CASSQVTGGMYEQYF.

CDR3 sequence: CASSLGWGPRTEAFF. The CDR3 region has the DNA TGTGCCAGCAGCCTCGGCTGGGGGCCGAGGACTGAAGCTTTCTTT. The V and J genes are TRBV14 and TRBJ1-1; possibly TRBD1 for D (6 bases). CDR1 is SGHDN, CDR2 FVKESK, per germline. V was shortened by 4 bases and J by 5 bases, with 17 bases between the two germline ends. The CDR3 spans 15 residues.

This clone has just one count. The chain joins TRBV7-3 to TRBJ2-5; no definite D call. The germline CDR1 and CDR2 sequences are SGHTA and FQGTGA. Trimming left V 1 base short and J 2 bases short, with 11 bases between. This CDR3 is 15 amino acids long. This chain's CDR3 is CASSLISGQQETQYF. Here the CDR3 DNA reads TGTGCCAGCAGCTTAATTAGTGGGCAGCAAGAGACCCAGTACTTC.

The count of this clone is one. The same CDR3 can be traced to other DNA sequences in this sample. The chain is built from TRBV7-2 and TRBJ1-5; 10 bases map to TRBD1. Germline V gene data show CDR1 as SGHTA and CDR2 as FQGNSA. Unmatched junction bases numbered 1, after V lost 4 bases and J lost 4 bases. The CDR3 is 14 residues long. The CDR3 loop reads CASSSGQGNQPQHF. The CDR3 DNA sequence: TGTGCCAGCAGCTCGGGACAGGGGAATCAGCCCCAGCATTTT.

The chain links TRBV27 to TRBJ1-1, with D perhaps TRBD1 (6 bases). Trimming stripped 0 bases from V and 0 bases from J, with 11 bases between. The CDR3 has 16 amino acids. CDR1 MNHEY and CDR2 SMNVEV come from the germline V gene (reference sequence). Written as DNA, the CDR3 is TGTGCCAGCAGTTTATCGCAGGGGAGAATGAACACTGAAGCTTTCTTT. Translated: CASSLSQGRMNTEAFF.

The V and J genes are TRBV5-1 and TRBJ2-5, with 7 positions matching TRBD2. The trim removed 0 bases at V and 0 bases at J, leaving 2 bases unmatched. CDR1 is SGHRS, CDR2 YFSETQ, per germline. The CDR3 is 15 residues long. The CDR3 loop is CASSLAGGNQETQYF. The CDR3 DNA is TGCGCCAGCAGCTTGGCCGGGGGGAACCAAGAGACCCAGTACTTC.

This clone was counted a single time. CDR3 nucleotide sequence: TGTGCCAGCAGCCTGGACAGGACCACTCTACGAGAGCAGTACTTC. Translating gives CASSLDRTTLREQYF. This chain joins TRBV5-6 and TRBJ2-7; 7 positions agree with TRBD1. Germline assignment: CDR1 SGHDT and CDR2 YYEEEE. CDR3 length: 15 residues. V was clipped by 4 bases and J by 7 bases; unmatched bases: 14.

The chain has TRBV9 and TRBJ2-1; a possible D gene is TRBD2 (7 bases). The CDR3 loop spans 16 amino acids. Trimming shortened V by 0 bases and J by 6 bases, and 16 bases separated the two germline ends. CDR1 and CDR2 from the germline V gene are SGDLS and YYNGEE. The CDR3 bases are TGTGCCAGCAGCGTAGAGAGCACAGGGAGGGGCAATGAGCAGTTCTTC. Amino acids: CASSVESTGRGNEQFF.